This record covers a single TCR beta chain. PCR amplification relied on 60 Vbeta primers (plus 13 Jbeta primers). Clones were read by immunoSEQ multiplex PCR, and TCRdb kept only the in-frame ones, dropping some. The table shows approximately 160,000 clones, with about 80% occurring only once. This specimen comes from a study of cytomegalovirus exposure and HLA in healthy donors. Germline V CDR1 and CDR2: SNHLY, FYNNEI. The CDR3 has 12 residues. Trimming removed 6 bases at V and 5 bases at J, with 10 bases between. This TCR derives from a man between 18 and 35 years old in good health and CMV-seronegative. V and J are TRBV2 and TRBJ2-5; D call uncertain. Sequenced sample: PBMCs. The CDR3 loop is CASRKLSETQYF. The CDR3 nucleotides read TGTGCCAGCAGGAAACTTAGCGAGACCCAGTACTTC.